A selection of T cell receptor beta chains follows, all from one sample in a study of shared clonotypes between healthy human individuals. Clones were sequenced by immunoSEQ multiplex PCR, and TCRdb holds only the in-frame ones, with some missing. This sample yields a few million clones, of which under 95% are seen a single time; about 0.41% belongs to the top ten. The specimen was naive CD4+ T cells from PBMCs. These receptors were obtained from a young man in good health. Some clones in this sample may be carry-over from other donors' samples. The conserved cysteine and the conserved F or W are not part of the CDR3 here. Only part of the rows carry a size: once, few, many, or a class if the clone is expanded.

once	TRBJ2-5	TRBV28	ASSFYGEGETQY
NA	TRBJ2-7	TRBV28	ASSRTSGSSYEQY
once	TRBJ2-1	TRBV4-2	ASSQELAGRAEQF
few	TRBJ1-1	TRBV28	ASRDGQVNTEAF
NA	TRBJ1-2	TRBV5-1	ASSPPTSRTSNYGYT
NA	TRBJ2-2	TRBV7-3	ASSSYGLTGELF
once	TRBJ2-7	TRBV30	AWGTAYEQY
NA	TRBJ2-7	TRBV5-6	ASSFPQAVSEQY
NA	TRBJ1-3	TRBV14	ASSQDPGRGNTIY
NA	TRBJ1-3	TRBV10-3	AISERGGKNTIY
NA	TRBJ2-1	TRBV5-1	ASSLGTGDYNEQF
NA	TRBJ2-5	TRBV7-9	ASSRDSAGTQY
once	TRBJ1-3	TRBV6-5	ASSYGAKGNTIY
NA	TRBJ1-2	TRBV2	ASSTLMDRNYGYT
NA	TRBJ1-5	TRBV28	ASSLLVRGHQPQH
NA	TRBJ2-1	TRBV11-3	ASSLREIAGYNEQF
few	TRBJ1-3	TRBV18	ASSPMTVFGNTIY
NA	TRBJ2-1	TRBV14	ASSHTAPYNEQF
NA	TRBJ2-1	TRBV5-1	ASSLALYNEQF
NA	TRBJ1-5	TRBV10-3	AISESTRRAGGQPQH
NA	TRBJ2-3	TRBV30	AWSLSGGTDTQY
NA	TRBJ2-7	TRBV20-1	SARGSYEQY
few	TRBJ1-5	TRBV7-2	ASSSHSNQPQH
NA	TRBJ2-3	TRBV6-1	ASSVRDKTDTQY
NA	TRBJ2-3	TRBV6-5	ASSPQAGADTQY
NA	TRBJ2-7	TRBV5-4	ASSLLTEQPYEQY
NA	TRBJ2-5	TRBV7-2	ASSLSLAGGQETQY
NA	TRBJ2-7	TRBV28	ASSLGRRFSGSSSYEQY
NA	TRBJ2-3	TRBV30	AWSLRTSASSTDTQY
NA	TRBJ1-4	TRBV5-1	ASSVGTAPNEKLF
once	TRBJ1-3	TRBV9	ASSPQGQSSGNTIY
NA	TRBJ2-3	TRBV25-1	ASTRTSGSQAQDTQY
NA	TRBJ2-1	TRBV5-1	ASSLVPSGRGDEQF
NA	TRBJ1-2	TRBV28	ASSPEEYYGYT
NA	TRBJ2-2	TRBV7-3	ASRLDRYDGELF
NA	TRBJ1-5	TRBV19	ASSISVTRPQH
NA	TRBJ2-7	TRBV28	ASRGRDGSSYEQY
once	TRBJ2-3	TRBV6-1	ASSEGIAGGPPDTQY
once	TRBJ2-7	TRBV5-4	ASSLRSAGDEQY
NA	TRBJ2-1	TRBV14	ASSRLKSSYNEQF
once	TRBJ2-1	TRBV7-9	ASHLAGPYNEQF
NA	TRBJ1-1	TRBV5-1	ASSFGTGWPEAF